This entry features one T cell receptor (beta chain) sequence. The data belong to a study of blood T cell repertoires in COVID-19. This CDR3 is built from 19 residues. Source study methods: For nucleated cells, counts were estimated from reference gene primer amplification. The method was immunoSEQ multiplex PCR; TCRdb's version includes in-frame clones alone and lacks a portion of them. V and J calls and clone size are given by that table; D and trimming were obtained from the DNA. The table lists around 440,000 clones, approximately 89% of them singletons. The V call is TRBV21-1, the J call TRBJ2-7; the table's D call, TRBD1, was not checked against the DNA. TRBV21-1 is described as a pseudogene. This receptor was taken from a woman between 45 and 65 years old with COVID-19, enrolled during active disease. The sample comprised peripheral blood. CDR3 in DNA: TGTGCCAGCAGCAAAGACAGTGGGGTTTCGGGACAGGCGGTCCACGAGCAGTACTTC. Protein sequence: CASSKDSGVSGQAVHEQYF.